This T cell receptor beta chain was identified in a study of PD-1 blockade in mismatch repair-deficient tumors. This clone was recorded many times. Its specificity is unknown. CDR3 length equals 13 residues. CDR1 is SGHNT, CDR2 YENEEA, per germline. V was pared by 1 base and J by 5 bases, with 6 bases between. Sequencing was performed with immunoSEQ multiplex PCR; in TCRdb, only in-frame clones are kept and a portion is missing. The data contain fewer than 100,000 clones, approximately 81% of them singletons. General study findings and limits: Tumor-resident clones, often absent from pretreatment blood, expanded after pembrolizumab and then contracted.

Mismatch repair deficiency was confirmed in all patients, by PCR or immunohistochemistry. Specimen: peripheral blood, collected 12 weeks after starting pembrolizumab. This clonotype was obtained from an adult with mismatch repair-deficient cancer. The chain combines TRBV11-3 with TRBJ2-1; D is unresolved. CDR3: CASSLGTHNEQFF. The CDR3 nucleotides are TGTGCCAGCAGCTTAGGGACCCACAATGAGCAGTTCTTC.